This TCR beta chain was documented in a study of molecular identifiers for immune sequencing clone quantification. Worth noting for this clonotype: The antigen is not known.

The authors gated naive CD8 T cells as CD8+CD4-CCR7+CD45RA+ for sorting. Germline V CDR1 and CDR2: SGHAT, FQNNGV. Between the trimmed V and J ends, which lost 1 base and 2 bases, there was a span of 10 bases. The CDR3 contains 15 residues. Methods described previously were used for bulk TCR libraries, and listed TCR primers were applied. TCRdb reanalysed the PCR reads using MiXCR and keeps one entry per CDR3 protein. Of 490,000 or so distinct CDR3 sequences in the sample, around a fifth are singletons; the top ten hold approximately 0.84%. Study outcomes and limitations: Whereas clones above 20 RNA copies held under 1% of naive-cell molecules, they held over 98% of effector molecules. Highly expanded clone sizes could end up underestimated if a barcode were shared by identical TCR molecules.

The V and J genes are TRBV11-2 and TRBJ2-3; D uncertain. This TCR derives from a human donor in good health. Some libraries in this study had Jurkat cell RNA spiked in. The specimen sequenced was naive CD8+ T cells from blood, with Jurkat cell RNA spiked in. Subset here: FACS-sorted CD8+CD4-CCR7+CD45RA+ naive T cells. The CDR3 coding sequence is TGTGCCAGCAGCTTAGGGGTAGGGCCCACAGATACGCAGTATTTT. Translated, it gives CASSLGVGPTDTQYF. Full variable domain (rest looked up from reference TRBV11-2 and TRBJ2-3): EAGVAQSPRYKIIEKRQSVAFWCNPISGHATLYWYQQILGQGPKLLIQFQNNGVVDDSQLPKDRFSAERLKGVDSTLKIQPAKLEDSAVYLCASSLGVGPTDTQYFGPGTRLTVL.